A single sample gave rise to the 17 T cell receptor beta chains below, sequenced in a study of T cells in Graves' hyperthyroidism and ophthalmopathy. RNA transcripts yielded amplified TCR beta CDR3 regions. Initially, a first-round RT-PCR of the TCR CDR3 employed the HTBI primer set. TCRdb passed the multiplex PCR reads through MiXCR, listing each CDR3 protein once. The sample holds around 360,000 distinct CDR3 sequences; about 15% are singletons and the top ten take approximately 19%. The sample consisted of blood. The source is a woman aged 60-75 years with Graves' ophthalmopathy.

This clonotype was recorded many times. The rearrangement joins TRBV6-1 to TRBJ2-7; TRBD2 aligns across 8 bases. The CDR3 spans 17 residues. J gave up 1 base and V 0 bases, and 8 bases lay outside the gene matches. Germline V lookup: CDR1 MNHNS, CDR2 SASEGT. CDR3: CASSEAISGIVSYEQYF. The CDR3, as DNA: TGTGCCAGCAGTGAAGCGATTAGCGGGATTGTGTCCTACGAGCAGTACTTC.

There are many counts of this clonotype. This chain uses TRBV28 with TRBJ1-2; 10 positions match TRBD1. The CDR3 covers 15 residues. J lost 3 bases, V lost 6 bases, and 7 bases had no gene match. Germline assignment: CDR1 MDHEN and CDR2 SYDVKM. DNA for the CDR3: TGTGCCAGCAGGACCGATGGGACAGGGGACTATGGCTACACCTTC. It encodes CASRTDGTGDYGYTF.

This clonotype was detected a few times. DNA for the CDR3: TGCAGCGGGGGACTAGCGGGAGCGGGTGAGCAGTTCTTC. Its translation is CSGGLAGAGEQFF. The V and J genes are TRBV29-1 and TRBJ2-1; TRBD2 matches 14 bases. The junction had 5 bases not matched to a gene; V was cut back by 7 bases and J by 9 bases. Germline V gives CDR1 SQVTM, CDR2 ANQGSEA. CDR3 length: 13 amino acids.

This clonotype was counted only a few times. The CDR3 is CASRRQGFGNTEAFF. The DNA for the CDR3 is TGTGCCAGCCGCCGACAGGGGTTCGGGAACACTGAAGCTTTCTTT. This rearrangement joins TRBV9 to TRBJ1-1; the match to TRBD1 covers 8 bases. Trimming cost V 7 bases and J 1 base; bases outside gene matches: 9. CDR3 length: 15 amino acids. Germline V CDR1 and CDR2: SGDLS, YYNGEE.

This clonotype was observed at least ten times. This chain links TRBV12-3 or TRBV12-4 with TRBJ2-1; D unresolved. Trimming cost V 1 base and J 8 bases, with 6 bases left between them. The CDR3 is made up of 12 amino acids. CDR3 DNA: TGTGCCAGCAGTTTAGGCAGCGATGAGCAGTTCTTC. Translation: CASSLGSDEQFF.

About this clonotype itself: A much larger clone lies a single base off, so this may be a read error. The chain joins TRBV6-1 to TRBJ2-7; 8 bases agree with TRBD1. Per germline, CDR1 MNHNS and CDR2 SASEGT. V dropped 6 bases and J dropped 5; count of bases not matched to a gene: 9. CDR3 length: 14 amino acids. CDR3 amino acids: CASRPGQVAHEQYF. The CDR3 coding sequence is TGTGCCAGCAGACCGGGACAGGTGGCCCACGAGCAGTACTTC.

This chain connects TRBV4-1 to TRBJ2-7; 7 positions agree with TRBD2. In germline, CDR1 is MGHRA, CDR2 YSYEKL. This CDR3 spans 16 amino acids. J was trimmed by 4 bases and V by 0 bases; bases with no gene match: 9. CDR3 sequence (DNA): TGCGCCAGCAGCCAAGACGTCGCGGGAGCGTTGTACGAGCAGTACTTC. Protein product: CASSQDVAGALYEQYF.

The CDR3 bases are TGCGCCAGCAGCTTGGTACTAGCGGGGAGACGCTCCTACAATGAGCAGTTCTTC. Translating it yields CASSLVLAGRRSYNEQFF. V usage is TRBV5-1 and J usage is TRBJ2-1, with 10 bases aligning to TRBD2. The CDR3 contains 18 residues. Losses at the gene ends were 0 bases for V and 0 bases for J; bases not matched to a gene: 6. CDR1 and CDR2 (germline): SGHRS, YFSETQ. Full variable domain (outside the CDR3, taken from reference TRBV5-1 and TRBJ2-1): KAGVTQTPRYLIKTRGQQVTLSCSPISGHRSVSWYQQTPGQGLQFLFEYFSETQRNKGNFPGRFSGRQFSNSRSEMNVSTLELGDSALYLCASSLVLAGRRSYNEQFFGPGTRLTVL.

In its sample, this clonotype was seen a few times. This may be a read error, as it is one base from a much larger clone. The chain links TRBV6-1 to TRBJ1-1; D uncertain. Germline values: CDR1 MNHNS, CDR2 SASEGT. The CDR3 totals 14 residues. Here the CDR3 DNA reads TGTGCCAGCAGTGCCCAGACATGGAACGCTGAAGCTTTCTTT. Its translation: CASSAQTWNAEAFF.

This clonotype appeared a few times. The chain's CDR3 is CATSDPGAAETQYF. CDR3 DNA: TGTGCCACCAGTGACCCCGGGGCGGCGGAGACCCAGTACTTC. The gene calls are TRBV24-1 and TRBJ2-5; either TRBD1 or TRBD2 may fit D (5 bases each). CDR1 is KGHDR and CDR2 is SFDVKD in the germline V gene. The V end was cut by 4 bases, the J end by 5 bases, with 13 bases between. This CDR3 is 14 amino acids long.

This clonotype was seen at least ten times. V is TRBV12-3 or TRBV12-4 and J is TRBJ2-3, with TRBD1 matching 9 bases. This CDR3 comprises 18 residues. V lost 3 bases and J lost 0; bases outside the gene matches: 10. The CDR3 nucleotides are TGTGCCAGCAGTTTCGGACAGGGGCGCCCCTCTAGCACAGATACGCAGTATTTT. Translated: CASSFGQGRPSSTDTQYF.

The sample holds many counts of this clonotype. The chain is built from TRBV6-1 and TRBJ2-7; no reliable D call. V was clipped by 2 bases and J by 7 bases, with 6 bases between them. The CDR3 extends over 11 amino acids. In germline, CDR1 is MNHNS, CDR2 SASEGT. In DNA form, the CDR3 reads TGTGCCAGCAGTGAACTGGAGGAGCAGTACTTC. It encodes CASSELEEQYF.

This clonotype was detected a few times. The rearrangement joins TRBV5-4 to TRBJ2-2; 7 positions match TRBD1. J lost 7 bases, V lost 3 bases, and 6 bases had no gene match. The germline CDR1 and CDR2 sequences are SGHNT and YYREEE (reference sequence). The CDR3 loop spans 14 amino acids. The CDR3 DNA follows: TGTGCCAGCAGCTCCCACAGGGGCGGCGGGGAGCTGTTTTTT. It specifies CASSSHRGGGELFF.

This clonotype was recorded a few times. The gene calls are TRBV24-1 and TRBJ2-1, with 7 bases fitting TRBD2. Trimming took 1 base from V and 7 from J; bases not matched to a gene: 9. The CDR3 spans 16 residues. Germline V gene lookup returns CDR1 KGHDR and CDR2 SFDVKD. The CDR3: CATSDFGSGVRNEQFF. Here the CDR3 DNA reads TGTGCCACCAGTGATTTTGGAAGCGGGGTCAGGAATGAGCAGTTCTTC.

This clonotype was observed at least ten times. The chain employs TRBV12-3 or TRBV12-4 and TRBJ1-1; D is ambiguous. The CDR3 totals 13 residues. Trimming shortened V by 6 bases and J by 1 base, and 9 bases separated the two germline ends. In DNA, the CDR3 is TGTGCCAGCAGCCTCCAGAAGAACACTGAAGCTTTCTTT. Its translation is CASSLQKNTEAFF.

The CDR3 protein is CASRKLAGGTGELFF. CDR3 in DNA: TGTGCCAGCAGGAAACTAGCGGGAGGCACCGGGGAGCTGTTTTTT. The genes are TRBV6-1 and TRBJ2-2; 12 positions match TRBD2. The germline V gene has CDR1 MNHNS and CDR2 SASEGT. CDR3 size: 15 residues. With V trimmed by 6 bases and J by 4 bases, 3 bases remained unmatched.

The table lists this clonotype with a few counts. V usage is TRBV9 and J usage is TRBJ2-1; tentative D call: TRBD2 (5 bases). The CDR3 contains 14 residues. V was cut by 1 base and J by 6 bases, with 11 bases left in between. CDR1 and CDR2 from the germline V gene are SGDLS and YYNGEE. CDR3 coding DNA: TGTGCCAGCAGCGTATTTCTTGGGAGCAATGAGCAGTTCTTC. Its protein product is CASSVFLGSNEQFF. Drawing the rest from reference TRBV9 and TRBJ2-1, the complete variable domain is DSGVTQTPKHLITATGQRVTLRCSPRSGDLSVYWYQQSLDQGLQFLIQYYNGEERAKGNILERFSAQQFPDLHSELNLSSLELGDSALYFCASSVFLGSNEQFFGPGTRLTVL.